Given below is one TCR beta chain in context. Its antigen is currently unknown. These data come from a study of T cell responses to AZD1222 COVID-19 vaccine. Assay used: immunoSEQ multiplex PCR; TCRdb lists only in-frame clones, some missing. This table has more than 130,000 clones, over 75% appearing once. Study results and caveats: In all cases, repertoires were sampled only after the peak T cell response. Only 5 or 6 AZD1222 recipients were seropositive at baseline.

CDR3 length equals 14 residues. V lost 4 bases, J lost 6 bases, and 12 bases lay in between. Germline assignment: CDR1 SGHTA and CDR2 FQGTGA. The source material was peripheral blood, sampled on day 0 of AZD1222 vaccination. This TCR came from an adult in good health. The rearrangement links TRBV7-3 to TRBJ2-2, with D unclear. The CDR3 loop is CASSSALVSGELFF. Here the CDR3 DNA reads TGTGCCAGCAGCTCAGCCCTGGTTTCCGGGGAGCTGTTTTTT.